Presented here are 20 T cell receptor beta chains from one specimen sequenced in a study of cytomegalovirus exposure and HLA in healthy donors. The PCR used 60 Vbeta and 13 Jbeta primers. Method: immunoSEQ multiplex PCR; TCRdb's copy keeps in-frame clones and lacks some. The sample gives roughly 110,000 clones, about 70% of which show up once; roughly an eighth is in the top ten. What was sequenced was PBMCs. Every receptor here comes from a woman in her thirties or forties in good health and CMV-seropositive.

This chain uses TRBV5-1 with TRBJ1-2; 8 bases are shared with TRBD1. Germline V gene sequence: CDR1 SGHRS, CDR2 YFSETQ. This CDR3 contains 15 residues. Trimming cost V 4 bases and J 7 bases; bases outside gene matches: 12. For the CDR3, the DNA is TGCGCCAGCAGCCCCCCCGACAGGGGAGACGGTGGCTACACCTTC. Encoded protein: CASSPPDRGDGGYTF.

The CDR3 coding sequence is TGTGCCAGCTCAGCAATTTCGGGGAGCACAGATACGCAGTATTTT. It yields the protein CASSAISGSTDTQYF. V is TRBV18 and J is TRBJ2-3; weak D call: TRBD2 (5 bases). Trimming removed 5 bases at V and 0 bases at J, with 12 bases between. The germline V gene has CDR1 KGHSH and CDR2 LQKENI. CDR3 size: 15 residues.

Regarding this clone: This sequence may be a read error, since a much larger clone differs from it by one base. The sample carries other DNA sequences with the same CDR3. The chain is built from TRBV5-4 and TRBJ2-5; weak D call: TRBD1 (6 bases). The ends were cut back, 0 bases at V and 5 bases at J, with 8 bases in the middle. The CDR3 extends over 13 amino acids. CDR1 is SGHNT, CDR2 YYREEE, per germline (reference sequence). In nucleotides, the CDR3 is TGTGCCAGCAGCTTGGCAGGGGTGGAGACCCAGTACTTC. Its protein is CASSLAGVETQYF.

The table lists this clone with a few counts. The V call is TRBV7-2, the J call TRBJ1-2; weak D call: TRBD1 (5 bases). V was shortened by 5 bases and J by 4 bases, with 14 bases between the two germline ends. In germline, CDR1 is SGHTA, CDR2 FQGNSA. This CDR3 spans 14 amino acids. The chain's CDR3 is CASSLGPALYGYTF. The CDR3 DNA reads TGTGCCAGCAGCCTGGGGCCTGCCCTCTATGGCTACACCTTC.

DNA for the CDR3: TGTGCCAGCAGTGCCGAGGGGGGACAGGGGTGGAATGAGCAGTTCTTC. It yields the protein CASSAEGGQGWNEQFF. The chain uses TRBV25-1 and TRBJ2-1, with TRBD1 matching 10 bases. In germline, CDR1 is MGHDK, CDR2 SYGVNS. The length of the CDR3 is 16 residues. The V and J ends lost 4 bases and 7 bases, in that order; junction bases with no gene match: 10.

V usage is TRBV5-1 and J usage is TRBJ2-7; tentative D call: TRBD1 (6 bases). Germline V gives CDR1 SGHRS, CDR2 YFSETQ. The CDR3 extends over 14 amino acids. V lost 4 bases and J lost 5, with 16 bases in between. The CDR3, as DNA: TGCGCCAGCAGCCACGAAGGGGGTACAAACGAGCAGTACTTC. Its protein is CASSHEGGTNEQYF.

The CDR3 bases are TGTGCCAGCAGTTTTACCCGGGTTTTGAACACTGAAGCTTTCTTT. Its translation: CASSFTRVLNTEAFF. The rearrangement joins TRBV27 to TRBJ1-1; no reliable D call. Deletions cut 3 bases from V and 0 bases from J, with 11 bases between. CDR3 length: 15 amino acids. Germline V gene sequence: CDR1 MNHEY, CDR2 SMNVEV (reference sequence).

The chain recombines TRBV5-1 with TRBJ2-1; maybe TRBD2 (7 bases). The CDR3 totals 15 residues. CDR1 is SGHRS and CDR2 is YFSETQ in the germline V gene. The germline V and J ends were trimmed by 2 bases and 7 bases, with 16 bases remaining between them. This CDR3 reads CASSLGGAGENEQFF. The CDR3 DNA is TGCGCCAGCAGCTTAGGGGGGGCAGGTGAGAATGAGCAGTTCTTC. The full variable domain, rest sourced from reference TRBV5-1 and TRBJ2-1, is KAGVTQTPRYLIKTRGQQVTLSCSPISGHRSVSWYQQTPGQGLQFLFEYFSETQRNKGNFPGRFSGRQFSNSRSEMNVSTLELGDSALYLCASSLGGAGENEQFFGPGTRLTVL.

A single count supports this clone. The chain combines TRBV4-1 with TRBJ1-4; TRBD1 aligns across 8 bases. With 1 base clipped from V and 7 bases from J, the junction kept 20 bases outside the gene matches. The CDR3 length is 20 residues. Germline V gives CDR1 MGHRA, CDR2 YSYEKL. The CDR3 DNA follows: TGCGCCAGCAGCCAAGTAGTAAGGGCAGGGGGCGTTAAGATCAGTGAAAAACTGTTTTTT. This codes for CASSQVVRAGGVKISEKLFF.

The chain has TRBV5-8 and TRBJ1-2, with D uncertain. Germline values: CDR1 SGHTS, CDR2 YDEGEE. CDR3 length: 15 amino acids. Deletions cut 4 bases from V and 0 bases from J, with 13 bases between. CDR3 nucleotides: TGTGCCAGCAGCGTTTCCCTGTTAGCTAACTATGGCTACACCTTC. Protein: CASSVSLLANYGYTF. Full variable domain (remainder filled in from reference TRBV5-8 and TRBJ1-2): EAGVTQSPTHLIKTRGQQATLRCSPISGHTSVYWYQQALGLGLQFLLWYDEGEERNRGNFPPRFSGRQFPNYSSELNVNALELEDSALYLCASSVSLLANYGYTFGSGTRLTVV.

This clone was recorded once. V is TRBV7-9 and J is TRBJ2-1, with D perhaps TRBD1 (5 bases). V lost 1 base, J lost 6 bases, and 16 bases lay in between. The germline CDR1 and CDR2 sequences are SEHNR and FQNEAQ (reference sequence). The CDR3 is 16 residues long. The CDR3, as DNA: TGTGCCAGCAGCTTAGTTGGCCAGGGAATTGTCAATGAGCAGTTCTTC. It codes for CASSLVGQGIVNEQFF.

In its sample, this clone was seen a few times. CDR3 nucleotide sequence: TGTGCCAGCTCACGAATACCGGACAGCGTGAACACTGAAGCTTTCTTT. As protein: CASSRIPDSVNTEAFF. The rearrangement uses TRBV18 and TRBJ1-1; possible D gene TRBD1, 6 bases. Per the germline V gene, CDR1 is KGHSH and CDR2 is LQKENI. CDR3 length equals 16 residues. Between the trimmed V and J ends, which lost 4 bases and 0 bases, there was a span of 15 bases.

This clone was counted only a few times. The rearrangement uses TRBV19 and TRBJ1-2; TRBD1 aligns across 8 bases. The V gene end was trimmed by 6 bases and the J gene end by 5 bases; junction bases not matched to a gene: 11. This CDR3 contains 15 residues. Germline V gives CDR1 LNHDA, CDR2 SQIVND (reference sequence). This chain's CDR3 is CASSLYHRGSYGYTF. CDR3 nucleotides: TGTGCCAGTAGCCTATATCACAGGGGGTCGTATGGCTACACCTTC.

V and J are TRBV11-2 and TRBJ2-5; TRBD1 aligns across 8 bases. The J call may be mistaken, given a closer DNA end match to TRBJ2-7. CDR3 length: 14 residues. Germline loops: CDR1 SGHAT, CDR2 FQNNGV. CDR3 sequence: CASSSVRQGLEQYF. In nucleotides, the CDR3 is TGTGCCAGCAGCTCAGTTAGACAGGGGCTCGAGCAGTACTTC.

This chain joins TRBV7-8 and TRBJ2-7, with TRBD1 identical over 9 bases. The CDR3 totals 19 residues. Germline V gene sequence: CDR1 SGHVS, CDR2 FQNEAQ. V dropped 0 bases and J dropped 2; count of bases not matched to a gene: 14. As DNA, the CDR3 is TGTGCCAGCAGCTTAGCGCGTTTTTTTCGGGACAGGGCAACCTACGAGCAGTACTTC. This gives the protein CASSLARFFRDRATYEQYF. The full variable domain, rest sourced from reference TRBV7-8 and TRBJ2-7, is GAGVSQSPRYKVAKRGQDVALRCDPISGHVSLFWYQQALGQGPEFLTYFQNEAQLDKSGLPSDRFFAERPEGSVSTLKIQRTQQEDSAVYLCASSLARFFRDRATYEQYFGPGTRLTVT.

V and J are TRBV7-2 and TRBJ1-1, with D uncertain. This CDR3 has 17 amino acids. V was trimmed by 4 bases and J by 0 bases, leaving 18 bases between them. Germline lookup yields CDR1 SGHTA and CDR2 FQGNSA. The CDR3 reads CASSSRVEFPMNTEAFF. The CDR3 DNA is TGTGCCAGCAGCTCCCGGGTAGAATTCCCGATGAACACTGAAGCTTTCTTT.

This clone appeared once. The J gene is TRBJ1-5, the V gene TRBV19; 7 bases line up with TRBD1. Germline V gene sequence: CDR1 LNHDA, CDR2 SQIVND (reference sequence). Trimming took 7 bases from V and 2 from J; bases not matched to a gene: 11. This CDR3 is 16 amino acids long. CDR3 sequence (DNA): TGTGCCAGTATCCTGGCAGGGGGTTTCGGCAATCAGCCCCAGCATTTT. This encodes CASILAGGFGNQPQHF.

The CDR3 region is CACSQGDGGGYTF. The CDR3, as DNA: TGTGCCTGCTCGCAGGGGGATGGGGGTGGCTACACCTTC. The chain employs TRBV30 and TRBJ1-2; TRBD1 matches at 7 bases. V was clipped by 6 bases and J by 7 bases; unmatched bases: 11. The CDR3 sequence is 13 residues long. Germline CDR1 is GTSNPN and CDR2 is SVGIG (reference sequence).

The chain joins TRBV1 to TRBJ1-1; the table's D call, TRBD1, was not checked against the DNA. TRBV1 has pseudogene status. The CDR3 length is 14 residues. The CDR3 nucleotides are TGCACCAGCAGCCAAGAGACAATCGAAGAACGAGCTTTCTTT. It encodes CTSSQETIEERAFF.

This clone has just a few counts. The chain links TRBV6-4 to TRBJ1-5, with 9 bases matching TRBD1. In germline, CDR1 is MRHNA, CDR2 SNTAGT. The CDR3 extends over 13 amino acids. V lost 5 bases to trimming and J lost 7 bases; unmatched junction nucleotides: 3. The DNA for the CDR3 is TGTGCCAGCAGTTACGACAGGGGGCAGCCCCAGCATTTT. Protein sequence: CASSYDRGQPQHF.